The subject of this entry is one T cell receptor (beta chain). This clonotype was seen a handful of times. Its antigen specificity is not known. Base qualities are not at hand, and no much larger clone is one base apart. The trim is 2 bases for V and 5 bases for J, with a gap of 10 bases between the germline ends. The germline V gene (reference sequence) yields DFQATT for CDR1 and SNEGSKA for CDR2. The CDR3, from cysteine to phenylalanine, totals 14 residues. Left in the record is the CDR3 DNA by itself, 42 bases read in frame from the first base. These data originate in a study (dated by TCRdb to about 2016). The library came from RT-PCR. The data were produced on an Illumina MiSeq. TCRdb trimmed the raw reads at Q25, called clones with MiXCR and kept productive beta chains. Each entry is one CDR3 protein sequence, shown with its most common DNA and genes. The sample table holds fewer than 800,000 distinct CDR3 sequences, of which 14% were seen once. The ten largest clones add up to 3% to 4.5% of the sample.

This receptor was obtained from a female donor in good health, serving as a healthy control. Recombination linked TRBV20-1 to TRBJ1-6; confidence is insufficient to name the D gene. Sequences were obtained from memory CD4+ T cells from blood. CDR3 reads: CSARQALDNSPLHF. Read as DNA, the sequence is TGCAGTGCTAGACAGGCTCTGGATAATTCACCCCTCCACTTT.